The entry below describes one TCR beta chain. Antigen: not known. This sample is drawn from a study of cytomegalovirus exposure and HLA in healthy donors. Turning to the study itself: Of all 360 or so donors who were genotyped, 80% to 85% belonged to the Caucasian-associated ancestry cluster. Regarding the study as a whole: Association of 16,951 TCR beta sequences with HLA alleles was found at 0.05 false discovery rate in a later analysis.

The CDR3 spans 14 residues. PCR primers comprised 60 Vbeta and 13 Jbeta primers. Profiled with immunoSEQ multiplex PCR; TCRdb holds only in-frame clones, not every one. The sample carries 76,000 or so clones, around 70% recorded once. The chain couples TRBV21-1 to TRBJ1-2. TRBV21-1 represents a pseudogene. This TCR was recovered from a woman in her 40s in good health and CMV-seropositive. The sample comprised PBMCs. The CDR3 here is CASRKSFSGYGYTF. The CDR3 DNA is TGTGCCAGCAGGAAGAGCTTTTCCGGCTATGGCTACACCTTC.